This TCR beta chain is from a study of control samples from healthy donors and cancer patients. V was pared by 4 bases and J by 11 bases, with 27 bases between. The CDR3 is made up of 18 amino acids. Germline V gene data show CDR1 as MGHDK and CDR2 as SYGVNS. The table came from immunoSEQ multiplex PCR; TCRdb's copy has only in-frame clones and leaves some out. The table lists about 180,000 clones, approximately 94% of them singletons, with around 1.5% in the top ten. Sequencing was done on a sample of blood. The chain uses TRBV25-1 and TRBJ1-6; no firm D call. This TCR was recovered from a woman under 30 in good health. CDR3 protein: CASSAIRQRMPNFPPLHF. The CDR3 DNA reads as TGTGCCAGCAGTGCTATCAGGCAACGGATGCCGAATTTTCCACCCCTCCACTTT. The whole variable domain, filled in from reference TRBV25-1 and TRBJ1-6, reads EADIYQTPRYLVIGTGKKITLECSQTMGHDKMYWYQQDPGMELHLIHYSYGVNSTEKGDLSSESTVSRIRTEHFPLTLESARPSHTSQYLCASSAIRQRMPNFPPLHFGNGTRLTVT.